The rows below give T cell receptor beta chains drawn from one sample of a study of T cell responses to AZD1222 COVID-19 vaccine. Repertoires were generated with immunoSEQ multiplex PCR, while TCRdb's copy carries only in-frame clones and drops some. In the table there are approximately 120,000 clones, about nine tenths of which are singletons. The sequenced sample was peripheral blood, obtained on day 0 of AZD1222 vaccination. Receptors originate from an adult in good health. Each CDR3 is given with its conserved first and last residue. A D gene is named only where the DNA matches it firmly. Only some rows state a clone size, as once, few, many or a class for expanded clones.

J: TRBJ2-7
V: TRBV28
size: once
D: TRBD2
DNA: TGTGCCAGCAGTACGACAGTTGGCGGGAGCCACGAGCAGTACTTC
CDR3: CASSTTVGGSHEQYF

J: TRBJ2-7
V: TRBV27
size: NA
D: TRBD2
DNA: TGTGCCAGCAGTTCTTCAGCGGGAGGACCGACCTACGAGCAGTACTTC
CDR3: CASSSSAGGPTYEQYF

J: TRBJ2-3
V: TRBV6-5
size: once
D: NA
DNA: TGTGCCAGCAGTTATAGTCGGCTGTTAACCACAGATACGCAGTATTTT
CDR3: CASSYSRLLTTDTQYF

J: TRBJ1-5
V: TRBV3-1/TRBV3-2
size: NA
D: TRBD1
DNA: TGTGCCAGCAGCCAAGATAGCAGGGGGAATCAGCCCCAGCATTTT
CDR3: CASSQDSRGNQPQHF

J: TRBJ1-2
V: TRBV9
size: NA
D: NA
DNA: TGTGCCAGCAGCGAGTCAGCTGCATCTAACTATGGCTACACCTTC
CDR3: CASSESAASNYGYTF

J: TRBJ1-3
V: TRBV11-2
size: few
D: NA
DNA: TGTGCCAGCAGCTTACTTGGGGCCGGAAACACCATATATTTT
CDR3: CASSLLGAGNTIYF

J: TRBJ2-2
V: TRBV5-4
size: NA
D: NA
DNA: TGTGCCAGCAGCTTGGACAGCTTAAATACCGGGGAGCTGTTTTTT
CDR3: CASSLDSLNTGELFF

J: TRBJ2-4
V: TRBV18
size: NA
D: TRBD2
DNA: TGTGCCAGCTCAGGGGGGGACCAAGTTCAGTACTTC
CDR3: CASSGGDQVQYF

J: TRBJ1-5
V: TRBV28
size: NA
D: TRBD1
DNA: TGTGCCAGCAGTCCGACGACAGGGGGCGTAATTGGAGGGCAGCCCCAGCATTTT
CDR3: CASSPTTGGVIGGQPQHF

J: TRBJ1-1
V: TRBV28
size: NA
D: NA
DNA: TGTGCCAGCAGTTTGCTCAGGGAAGACACTGAAGCTTTCTTT
CDR3: CASSLLREDTEAFF

J: TRBJ1-6
V: TRBV5-4
size: NA
D: NA
DNA: TGTGCCAGCAGCACACAAAGTGGGTATAATTCACCCCTCCACTTT
CDR3: CASSTQSGYNSPLHF

J: TRBJ2-3
V: TRBV5-4
size: NA
D: NA
DNA: TGTGCCAGCAGCGCCCCTAGGAGCCCCACAGATACGCAGTATTTT
CDR3: CASSAPRSPTDTQYF

J: TRBJ1-6
V: TRBV7-2
size: NA
D: TRBD1
DNA: TGTGCCAGCAGCTCCGGGACAGCAAATTCACCCCTCCACTTT
CDR3: CASSSGTANSPLHF

J: TRBJ2-1
V: TRBV28
size: NA
D: TRBD1
DNA: TGTGCCAGCAGTTCCACGGGGACAGCTTACAATGAGCAGTTCTTC
CDR3: CASSSTGTAYNEQFF

J: TRBJ1-1
V: TRBV19
size: NA
D: NA
DNA: TGTGCCAGTAGTGCCGAACAGGTGGTGAACACTGAAGCTTTCTTT
CDR3: CASSAEQVVNTEAFF

J: TRBJ2-7
V: TRBV7-9
size: NA
D: NA
DNA: TGTGCCAGCAGTTTAAACCGGGACGGACCCTACGAGCAGTACTTC
CDR3: CASSLNRDGPYEQYF

J: TRBJ2-3
V: TRBV9
size: NA
D: TRBD2
DNA: TGTGCCAGCAGCACTCGGGCGGGAGGGCTCGGCACAGATACGCAGTATTTT
CDR3: CASSTRAGGLGTDTQYF

J: TRBJ2-2
V: TRBV7-3
size: NA
D: NA
DNA: TGTGCCAGCAGTCCGACAGGGAACACCGGGGAGCTGTTTTTT
CDR3: CASSPTGNTGELFF

J: TRBJ2-7
V: TRBV5-4
size: NA
D: NA
DNA: TGTGCCAGCAGCTTGGCCCAGGGCTACGAGCAGTACTTC
CDR3: CASSLAQGYEQYF

J: TRBJ1-1
V: TRBV29-1
size: NA
D: NA
DNA: TGCAGCGCAACGAACCCCCGGAGGAACACTGAAGCTTTCTTT
CDR3: CSATNPRRNTEAFF

J: TRBJ2-3
V: TRBV5-6
size: NA
D: NA
DNA: TGTGCCAGCAGCTTTCCACCGGGAGAGATAGATACGCAGTATTTT
CDR3: CASSFPPGEIDTQYF

J: TRBJ2-4
V: TRBV2
size: NA
D: NA
DNA: TGTGCCAGCAGTGACATCGGCTTGGCCAAAAACATTCAGTACTTC
CDR3: CASSDIGLAKNIQYF

J: TRBJ2-3
V: TRBV5-4
size: NA
D: NA
DNA: TGTGCCAGCAGCCCCAAGACCGATGGACTCACAGATACGCAGTATTTT
CDR3: CASSPKTDGLTDTQYF

J: TRBJ1-6
V: TRBV6-2/TRBV6-3
size: NA
D: NA
DNA: TGTGCCAGCAGTTACTCGGGCCGAGGTTGGAATTCACCCCTCCACTTT
CDR3: CASSYSGRGWNSPLHF

J: TRBJ1-1
V: TRBV14
size: NA
D: NA
DNA: TGTGCCAGCAGCCAGCGTTGGGCGCCGGGGGCAGGAGCTTTCTTT
CDR3: CASSQRWAPGAGAFF

J: TRBJ2-2
V: TRBV25-1
size: NA
D: TRBD2
DNA: TGTGCCAGCAGTGAACATCGTAGCGGGAGGCTTACCGGGGAGCTGTTTTTT
CDR3: CASSEHRSGRLTGELFF